This note documents a single T cell receptor beta chain sequence. The antigen is unknown. Other DNA sequences in the same sample also yield this CDR3. Generated by immunoSEQ multiplex PCR, the TCRdb table keeps only in-frame clones and is missing some. In the table there are about 220,000 clones, approximately 88% of which are singletons. This entry belongs to a study of cytomegalovirus exposure and HLA in healthy donors. Overall study findings and caveats: Cytomegalovirus-associated TCR beta chains were listed, numbering some 180. A few chains linked to CMV were shown in vitro to be specific for CMV antigens.

V was clipped by 1 base and J by 1 base, with 6 bases between them. CDR1 SGHTA and CDR2 FQGNSA come from the germline V gene. This CDR3 spans 14 amino acids. The chain links TRBV7-2 to TRBJ2-3; D is unclear. The receptor was isolated from a woman under 40 in good health and CMV-seropositive. The specimen sequenced was PBMCs. CDR3 in DNA: TGTGCCAGCAGCTTAGATGGGGGCACAGATACGCAGTATTTT. Amino acid sequence: CASSLDGGTDTQYF.